This TCR beta chain emerged from a study of CD8+CD57+ T cells in acquired aplastic anemia. This clonotype came up many times. What it recognizes is unknown. The patients chosen for sequencing had shown expansion of CD8+CD57+ cells (detected by flow cytometry). Study results and limitations: Simpson's diversity of CD8+ cells was not significantly different in patients compared with controls.

Profiling that covered TCR beta VDJ and CDR3 relied on genomic DNA as its template. TCRdb fed the reads into MiXCR, producing one record per CDR3 protein. The table includes about 200,000 distinct CDR3 sequences, around 49% detected once. Trimming cost V 0 bases and J 6 bases; bases outside gene matches: 11. The CDR3 covers 17 residues. The germline gives CDR1 DFQATT, CDR2 SNEGSKA (reference sequence). The sequence derives from a human donor with aplastic anemia. Sequenced input: sorted CD4+, CD8+, or CD8+CD57+ T cells (not recorded which) from PBMCs. This rearrangement joins TRBV20-1 to TRBJ1-6; the match to TRBD1 covers 7 bases. The CDR3 DNA sequence: TGCAGTGCTAGAGATCGGAGGGGGCCCACCCTTAATTCACCCCTCCACTTT. This codes for CSARDRRGPTLNSPLHF.